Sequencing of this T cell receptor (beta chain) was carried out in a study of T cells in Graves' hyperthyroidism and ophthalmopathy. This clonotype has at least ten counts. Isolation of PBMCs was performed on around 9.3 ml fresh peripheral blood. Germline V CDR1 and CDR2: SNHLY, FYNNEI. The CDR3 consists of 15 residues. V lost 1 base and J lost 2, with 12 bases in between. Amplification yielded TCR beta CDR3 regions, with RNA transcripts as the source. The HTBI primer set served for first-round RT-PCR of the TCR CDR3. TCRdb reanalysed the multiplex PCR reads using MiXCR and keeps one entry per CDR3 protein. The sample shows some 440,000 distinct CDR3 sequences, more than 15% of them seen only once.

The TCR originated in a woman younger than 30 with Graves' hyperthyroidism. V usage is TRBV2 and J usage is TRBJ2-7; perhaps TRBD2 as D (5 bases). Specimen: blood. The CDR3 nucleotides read TGTGCCAGCAGTGAAGAAGGTCGGGGTCCCTACGAGCAGTACTTC. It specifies CASSEEGRGPYEQYF.